Shown below are 6 T cell receptor beta chains from a single sample sequenced in a study of CD8 T cells in Susac syndrome. With random hexamers, reverse transcription was performed on roughly 0.45 to 1 ug of RNA. Each CDR3 protein is one row after TCRdb ran MiXCR on the immunoSEQ multiplex PCR reads. The sample shows 130,000 to 150,000 distinct CDR3 sequences, 94% of them seen only once. Sequencing input: CD8+ T cells from PBMCs. The receptors derive from a human donor in good health.

The rearrangement joins TRBV2 to TRBJ1-4; D perhaps matches TRBD1 (6 bases). Germline loops: CDR1 SNHLY, CDR2 FYNNEI. Trimming took 5 bases from V and 7 from J, leaving 17 bases between them. The CDR3 totals 15 residues. The CDR3 DNA reads TGTGCCAGCAGTCTTCCCGGGACAAAGTCTGAAAAACTGTTTTTT. Translation: CASSLPGTKSEKLFF.

This chain joins TRBV20-1 and TRBJ2-7; 10 bases match TRBD2. V shed 5 bases and J 7 bases; nucleotides not matched to a gene: 11. The CDR3 is 14 amino acids. The germline V gene encodes CDR1 DFQATT and CDR2 SNEGSKA (reference sequence). In nucleotides, the CDR3 is TGCAGTGCTCCACTTCTAGCGGGAGTAGGGGAGCAGTACTTC. Protein sequence: CSAPLLAGVGEQYF.

The chain links TRBV27 to TRBJ2-3; D possibly matches TRBD1 or TRBD2 (5 bases each). V was trimmed by 3 bases and J by 1 base, leaving 11 bases between them. The CDR3 consists of 15 residues. Germline V CDR1 and CDR2: MNHEY, SMNVEV (reference sequence). The CDR3 DNA follows: TGTGCCAGCAGTTTGAGGGGCGGTGGCACAGATACGCAGTATTTT. As protein: CASSLRGGGTDTQYF.

The chain is built from TRBV27 and TRBJ2-5; 7 positions agree with TRBD1. Germline-derived CDR1 and CDR2 are MNHEY and SMNVEV (reference sequence). V shed 4 bases and J 5 bases; nucleotides not matched to a gene: 7. This CDR3 is built from 14 residues. In nucleotides, the CDR3 is TGTGCCAGCAGTTCGACAGGGTGGGGGGAGACCCAGTACTTC. Translating it yields CASSSTGWGETQYF.

This chain joins TRBV27 and TRBJ2-5; TRBD1 might be the D (5 bases). CDR1 and CDR2 (germline): MNHEY, SMNVEV (reference sequence). V dropped 5 bases and J dropped 5 bases, with 15 bases sitting between them. This CDR3 contains 14 residues. CDR3 in amino acids: CASSPSSGWETQYF. As DNA, the CDR3 is TGTGCCAGCAGTCCGTCTTCAGGGTGGGAGACCCAGTACTTC.

V is TRBV30 and J is TRBJ1-1; 11 bases line up with TRBD1. Germline V CDR1 and CDR2: GTSNPN, SVGIG (reference sequence). CDR3 length: 14 amino acids. Trimming removed 5 bases from V and 7 bases from J; junction bases left unmatched: 9. The CDR3 here is CAWEGLGQGVEAFF. The CDR3 DNA sequence: TGTGCCTGGGAAGGGTTGGGACAGGGGGTTGAAGCTTTCTTT.